This T cell receptor (beta chain) was captured by sequencing in a study of response to subunit inactivated influenza vaccine (dated by TCRdb to the late 2010s). In the study overall: The study used deep quantitative T cell receptor repertoire profiling to track responses to a trivalent subunit inactivated influenza vaccine.

The library relied on RT-PCR. The sequencer was an Illumina HiSeq 2500. The public sequencing data were trimmed at Q25 with fastp and processed into clonotypes with MiXCR by TCRdb, which kept only in-frame beta chains. Entries are consolidated by CDR3 protein sequence, retaining the most common genes and DNA. The sample includes around 520,000 distinct CDR3 sequences, with about 11% observed a single time. Together, the top ten hold 10% to 13% of the sample. About this clonotype: Its antigen is still unknown. Base qualities are not provided; no much larger clone lies one nucleotide away.

The germline V gene yields MNHEY for CDR1 and SVGAGI for CDR2. Trimming accounts for 2 bases at V and 9 bases at J, while the number of junction bases matched to no gene is 17. Counted from cysteine to phenylalanine, this CDR3 has 19 amino acids. Left in the record is the CDR3 DNA by itself, 57 bases read in frame from the first base. What the authors observed across the whole study: According to the authors, only a limited number of new T cells may be recruited by each seasonal influenza vaccination.

The clonotype comes from a man aged 45-65 years who received an inactivated influenza vaccine. Donor details come from another sample of the same person, matched by shared clones. The source was PBMCs from blood, collected on the day of vaccination. The rearranged segments are TRBV6-5 and TRBJ2-5; 14 bases in the middle match TRBD2. The base sequence is TGTGCCAGCAGTTACAGGGGACTAGCGGGGGCCCTTCCCCCAACGGCCCAGTACTTC. It encodes CASSYRGLAGALPPTAQYF.